The 23 T cell receptor beta chains presented below share a single source sample, sequenced in a study of regulatory T cells in long-lasting Graves disease. Relying on iRepertoire HTBI primers and Arm-PCR of CDR3 regions, the team built TCR beta libraries. Each CDR3 protein gets one entry after TCRdb re-called the multiplex PCR reads with MiXCR. The sample includes 500,000 or so distinct CDR3 sequences, 13% to 15% of them seen just once. Time point given: newly diagnosed GD, antithyroid drugs for less than 3 months. After RNA was extracted from PBMCs, the TCR library was made from it. The sample was also linked to a second study, of T cells in Graves' hyperthyroidism and ophthalmopathy.

Sequences were derived from peripheral blood mononuclear cells (PBMCs), sampled at new diagnosis, from a patient treated with antithyroid drugs. These receptors were obtained from a woman between 45 and 65 years old with Graves disease.

This clonotype was recorded many times. This chain joins TRBV30 and TRBJ2-5; a weak D match, TRBD2 (6 bases). The CDR3 sequence is 12 residues long. Germline assignment: CDR1 GTSNPN and CDR2 SVGIG (reference sequence). The V end was cut by 5 bases, the J end by 0 bases, with 7 bases between. Here the CDR3 reads CAWGDYQETQYF. The DNA for the CDR3 is TGTGCCTGGGGGGACTACCAAGAGACCCAGTACTTC.

This clonotype was seen many times. The chain carries TRBV24-1 and TRBJ1-2, with a possible D match to TRBD1 (6 bases). The V and J ends lost 5 bases and 6 bases respectively, with 15 bases between them. The CDR3 loop spans 14 amino acids. Germline assignment: CDR1 KGHDR and CDR2 SFDVKD. CDR3 residues: CATSGQETRNGYTF. The CDR3 DNA sequence: TGTGCCACCAGTGGACAGGAGACACGGAATGGCTACACCTTC.

This clonotype was observed many times. This chain joins TRBV2 and TRBJ1-1; unclear D gene. The V end lost 3 bases, the J end lost 9 bases, and 8 bases lay between the germline ends. CDR1 is SNHLY and CDR2 is FYNNEI in the germline V gene. The CDR3 runs to 11 residues. Here the CDR3 reads CASSDRSKAFF. CDR3 in DNA: TGTGCCAGCAGTGATAGGAGCAAAGCTTTCTTT.

This clonotype was counted at least ten times. The chain employs TRBV5-1 and TRBJ1-1; weak D call: TRBD1 (5 bases). The germline gives CDR1 SGHRS, CDR2 YFSETQ. The CDR3 has 13 amino acids. Trimming stripped 2 bases from V and 1 base from J, with 6 bases between. The CDR3 loop is CASSFGQNTEAFF. For the CDR3, the DNA is TGCGCCAGCAGCTTCGGACAGAACACTGAAGCTTTCTTT.

In its sample, this clonotype was seen many times. The chain couples TRBV28 to TRBJ2-7; 7 bases line up with TRBD2. Germline V gives CDR1 MDHEN, CDR2 SYDVKM. V lost 1 base, J lost 7 bases, and 7 bases stayed unmatched. The CDR3 loop spans 14 amino acids. The CDR3: CASSLFGRAQEQYF. The CDR3 DNA is TGTGCCAGCAGTTTATTTGGGAGGGCCCAAGAGCAGTACTTC.

This clonotype occurred many times. This chain joins TRBV5-8 and TRBJ2-3, with D perhaps TRBD1 (8 bases). There are 13 residues in the CDR3. V was pared by 3 bases and J by 14 bases, with 19 bases between. Germline V lookup: CDR1 SGHTS, CDR2 YDEGEE. The CDR3 DNA reads as TGTGCCAGCAGCTGGGAGGGGACAGGAAATTGGTATTTT. It specifies CASSWEGTGNWYF.

The V call is TRBV6-5, the J call TRBJ2-1; 9 bases are shared with TRBD1. After removal of 2 bases from V and 9 bases from J, the junction contained 8 bases not matched to a gene. Per germline, CDR1 MNHEY and CDR2 SVGAGI. The CDR3 loop spans 15 amino acids. The chain's CDR3 is CASSYGRDRASEQFF. As DNA, the CDR3 is TGTGCCAGCAGTTACGGCCGGGACAGGGCTTCTGAGCAGTTCTTC.

The V and J genes are TRBV19 and TRBJ2-1; 8 positions agree with TRBD1. The germline V gene has CDR1 LNHDA and CDR2 SQIVND (reference sequence). The CDR3 runs 16 residues. Trimming removed 5 bases from V and 3 bases from J; junction bases left unmatched: 9. CDR3 amino acids: CASSSGTGSFYNEQFF. The CDR3 nucleotides are TGTGCCAGTAGTTCGGGGACAGGTAGCTTCTACAATGAGCAGTTCTTC.

This clonotype was detected ten times or more. V usage is TRBV20-1 and J usage is TRBJ2-7; weak D call: TRBD1 (6 bases). The ends were cut back, 3 bases at V and 4 bases at J, with 10 bases in the middle. The CDR3 is 12 residues long. In germline, CDR1 is DFQATT, CDR2 SNEGSKA (reference sequence). The CDR3 DNA is TGCAGTGCTAGTCTCCAGGGGTACGAGCAGTACTTC. Its protein product is CSASLQGYEQYF.

A note on this clonotype: Only one base separates this from a far larger clonotype, so it likely reflects a read error. The CDR3 does not close with the conserved phenylalanine or tryptophan, likely indicating a read error. CDR3 amino acids: CASIKRTSGARTDTQYL. DNA for the CDR3: TGTGCCAGCATCAAACGGACTAGCGGAGCCCGCACAGATACGCAGTATCTT. The V gene is TRBV27, the J gene TRBJ2-3, with 10 bases aligning to TRBD2. CDR1 MNHEY and CDR2 SMNVEV come from the germline V gene (reference sequence). V gave up 7 bases and J gave up 1 base; unmatched junction bases: 11. The CDR3 covers 17 residues.

Ten or more counts support this clonotype. The chain couples TRBV27 to TRBJ2-5; D may correspond to TRBD1 or TRBD2 (6 bases each). Trimming took 4 bases from V and 5 from J, leaving 17 bases between them. CDR1 is MNHEY, CDR2 SMNVEV, per germline (reference sequence). This CDR3 spans 15 amino acids. CDR3 bases: TGTGCCAGCAGTTCCAAGGGGGGTAATTGGGAGACCCAGTACTTC. This sequence encodes CASSSKGGNWETQYF.

This clonotype came up a few times. The rearrangement uses TRBV5-5 and TRBJ1-3; 8 bases map to TRBD1. The CDR3 runs to 18 residues. Germline CDR1 and CDR2: SGHKS and YYEKEE (reference sequence). Trimming at V came to 4 bases and at J to 0 bases, leaving 12 bases not matched to a gene. The CDR3 DNA reads as TGTGCCAGCAGCCACAGGACAGGGTTCTCTCTCTCTGGAAACACCATATATTTT. Translation gives CASSHRTGFSLSGNTIYF.

This clonotype was seen only a few times. The J gene is TRBJ2-5, the V gene TRBV25-1, with a weak D call TRBD1 (6 bases). Germline V CDR1 and CDR2: MGHDK, SYGVNS. The CDR3 runs 14 residues. The V end was cut by 2 bases, the J end by 1 base, with 8 bases between. The CDR3 DNA sequence: TGTGCCAGCAGTGAAAGGACAGTCCAAGAGACCCAGTACTTC. Amino acids: CASSERTVQETQYF.

This clonotype was picked up many times. The gene calls are TRBV19 and TRBJ2-1, with 14 bases aligning to TRBD2. The junction had 17 bases not matched to a gene; V was cut back by 3 bases and J by 4 bases. CDR3 size: 21 residues. Per germline, CDR1 LNHDA and CDR2 SQIVND (reference sequence). In DNA form, the CDR3 reads TGTGCCAGTAGTATTTGGAACCCGGGACTAGCGGGAGTTGGGACGTACAATGAGCAGTTCTTC. It is translated as CASSIWNPGLAGVGTYNEQFF.

In the case of this clonotype: A much larger clone differs from this one at a single base, so this may be a read error. The chain has TRBV28 and TRBJ2-3, with D perhaps TRBD1 (7 bases). The J call is doubtful: the DNA matches TRBJ2-1 better. The CDR3 is made up of 13 amino acids. From germline, CDR1 is MDHEN and CDR2 SYDVKM. CDR3 coding DNA: TGTGCCAGCAACGGAGGGGGCGCCTACGAGCAGTTCTTC. Translated: CASNGGGAYEQFF.

In this sample, this clonotype turned up a few times. The J gene is TRBJ2-2, the V gene TRBV7-9; D is uncertain. From germline, CDR1 is SEHNR and CDR2 FQNEAQ (reference sequence). The length of the CDR3 is 17 residues. V lost 3 bases and J lost 0, with 14 bases in between. The CDR3 loop is CASSFRTGPSNTGELFF. The CDR3 DNA reads as TGTGCCAGCAGCTTCCGGACCGGACCGTCGAACACCGGGGAGCTGTTTTTT.

Only a few counts were recorded for this clonotype. This chain joins TRBV25-1 and TRBJ2-7, with a possible D match to TRBD1 (6 bases). This CDR3 has 16 residues. The germline V gene has CDR1 MGHDK and CDR2 SYGVNS. V lost 3 bases to trimming and J lost 5 bases, with 20 bases between them. CDR3 protein: CASSDPWSGQLDEQYF. CDR3 DNA sequence: TGTGCCAGCAGTGACCCCTGGTCAGGACAGCTCGACGAGCAGTACTTC.

This clonotype was detected a few times. V is TRBV20-1 and J is TRBJ2-2; 8 bases line up with TRBD2. V was clipped by 3 bases and J by 1 base; unmatched bases: 4. Germline V gene sequence: CDR1 DFQATT, CDR2 SNEGSKA (reference sequence). The CDR3 has 15 residues. CDR3 in amino acids: CSARLAGMNTGELFF. The CDR3 coding sequence is TGCAGTGCTAGGTTAGCGGGAATGAACACCGGGGAGCTGTTTTTT.

This clonotype has ten or more counts. The CDR3 is CASRGTGEETQYF. The CDR3 coding sequence is TGTGCCAGCAGAGGGACAGGGGAAGAGACCCAGTACTTC. The chain carries TRBV19 and TRBJ2-5; 10 bases align to TRBD1. V shed 9 bases, J shed 3 bases, and the junction held 4 bases outside the gene matches. Germline V gene sequence: CDR1 LNHDA, CDR2 SQIVND (reference sequence). The CDR3 length is 13 residues.

This clonotype was detected many times. The genes are TRBV7-8 and TRBJ2-5; D is perhaps TRBD1 or TRBD2 (5 bases each). Trimming took 1 base from V and 2 from J, leaving 8 bases between them. Germline CDR1 is SGHVS and CDR2 is FQNEAQ. This CDR3 has 14 residues. Here the CDR3 reads CASSLGWGQETQYF. The CDR3 region has the DNA TGTGCCAGCAGCTTAGGGTGGGGGCAAGAGACCCAGTACTTC.

The chain has TRBV5-1 and TRBJ2-3; D is uncertain. CDR1 is SGHRS, CDR2 YFSETQ, per germline. V shed 0 bases and J shed 2 bases, with 4 bases lying between them. The CDR3 length is 13 residues. CDR3 bases: TGCGCCAGCAGCTTGGAAAACACAGATACGCAGTATTTT. This gives the protein CASSLENTDTQYF.

This clonotype was picked up a small number of times. The V call is TRBV6-5, the J call TRBJ2-3; unclear D gene. The CDR3 runs 16 residues. Germline V gene sequence: CDR1 MNHEY, CDR2 SVGAGI. Trimming stripped 3 bases from V and 0 bases from J, with 13 bases between. Written as DNA, the CDR3 is TGTGCCAGCAGTTATAAAATCGGTACTAGCACAGATACGCAGTATTTT. Its translation is CASSYKIGTSTDTQYF.

With respect to this clonotype: A much larger clone differs by one base, so this may be a read error. V usage is TRBV24-1 and J usage is TRBJ2-1, with D maybe TRBD2 (5 bases). Germline V gives CDR1 KGHDR, CDR2 SFDVKD. The CDR3 consists of 14 residues. CDR3 residues: CATTGFPDYNEQSF. The CDR3 DNA is TGTGCCACTACGGGATTCCCCGACTACAATGAGCAGTCCTTC.